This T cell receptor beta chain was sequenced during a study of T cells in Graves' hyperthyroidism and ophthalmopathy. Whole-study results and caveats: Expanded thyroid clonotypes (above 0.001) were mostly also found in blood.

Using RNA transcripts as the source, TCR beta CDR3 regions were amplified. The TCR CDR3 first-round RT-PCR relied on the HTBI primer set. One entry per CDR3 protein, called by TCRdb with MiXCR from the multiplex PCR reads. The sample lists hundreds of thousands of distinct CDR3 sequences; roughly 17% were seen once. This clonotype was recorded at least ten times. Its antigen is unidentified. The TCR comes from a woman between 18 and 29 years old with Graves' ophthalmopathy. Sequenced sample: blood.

As DNA, the CDR3 is TGTGCCAGCAGCCACAGGGGCACAGCACCTGGGGCCAACGTCCTGACTTTC. This gives the protein CASSHRGTAPGANVLTF. The genes are TRBV7-9 and TRBJ2-6; 7 positions agree with TRBD1. V shed 5 bases, J shed 2 bases, and the junction held 9 bases outside the gene matches. Per the germline V gene, CDR1 is SEHNR and CDR2 is FQNEAQ (reference sequence). This CDR3 has 17 residues.